The TCR beta chain under discussion was sequenced for a study of Ad26.COV2.S vaccination and SARS-CoV-2 variants. Study observations and caveats: Spike-specific responses of CD8+ and CD4+ T cells were reported to display substantial breadth after vaccination.

Points on this clone: Its antigen is as yet unknown.

The treatment: roughly 19 received Ad26.COV2.S at low or high dose, single or two shots; roughly 5 received placebo; per-sample allocation not given. Sampling happened 63 days after the first vaccine or placebo injection. Clones were sequenced by immunoSEQ multiplex PCR, and TCRdb holds only the in-frame ones, with some missing. Of 410,000 or so clones in the sample, 90% are singletons; the top ten hold less than 15%. Per germline, CDR1 MNHEY and CDR2 SMNVEV (reference sequence). Trimming took 9 bases from V and 0 from J, leaving 10 bases between them. CDR3 length equals 13 residues. The material sequenced was peripheral blood, taken in a trial of Ad26.COV2.S vaccine versus placebo. The V call is TRBV27, the J call TRBJ2-3; D uncertain. This TCR was recovered from a person between 18 and 65 years old who received the Ad26.COV2.S COVID-19 vaccine or a placebo. The CDR3 loop is CASRFSSTDTQYF. As DNA, the CDR3 is TGTGCCAGTCGTTTTTCTAGCACAGATACGCAGTATTTT.